The next 27 T cell receptor beta chains were all read from a single sample in a study of T cells in Graves' hyperthyroidism and ophthalmopathy. From RNA transcripts, TCR beta CDR3 regions were amplified. RT-PCR in the first round (using the HTBI primer set) targeted the TCR CDR3. TCRdb recomputed calls from the multiplex PCR reads with MiXCR, one row per CDR3 protein. The repertoire holds hundreds of thousands of distinct CDR3 sequences, roughly an eighth seen once, with 9.2% in the top ten. The sequenced material came from blood. All receptors derive from a woman aged 18-35 years with Graves' hyperthyroidism.

This clonotype has a count of ten or more. The chain combines TRBV12-3 or TRBV12-4 with TRBJ2-7; D remains unclear. CDR3 length equals 14 residues. The V and J ends lost 3 bases and 3 bases respectively, with 12 bases between them. CDR3 in amino acids: CASSFSVLSYEQYF. In DNA form, the CDR3 reads TGTGCCAGCAGTTTCTCTGTGTTGAGCTACGAGCAGTACTTC.

The chain is built from TRBV14 and TRBJ1-3, with D possibly matching TRBD1 (6 bases). The V and J ends lost 4 bases and 0 bases respectively, with 19 bases between them. CDR3 length: 18 amino acids. The germline gives CDR1 SGHDN, CDR2 FVKESK. The CDR3 loop is CASSRNWGPWSSGNTIYF. CDR3 bases: TGTGCCAGCAGCCGGAACTGGGGGCCATGGAGCTCTGGAAACACCATATATTTT.

This clonotype was seen at least ten times. This chain links TRBV18 with TRBJ1-1; D might be TRBD1 (6 bases). V was trimmed by 2 bases and J by 1 base, leaving 17 bases between them. The V gene's germline CDR1 is KGHSH and CDR2 LQKENI. The CDR3 runs 17 residues. CDR3 sequence reads: CASSPFVQGRGNTEAFF. CDR3 coding DNA: TGTGCCAGCTCACCATTTGTGCAGGGCAGGGGGAACACTGAAGCTTTCTTT.

The sample holds many counts of this clonotype. This chain links TRBV28 with TRBJ2-1, with TRBD2 identical over 15 bases. The trim removed 5 bases at V and 0 bases at J, leaving 8 bases unmatched. The germline CDR1 and CDR2 sequences are MDHEN and SYDVKM. The CDR3 has 19 amino acids. The CDR3 DNA follows: TGTGCCAGCAGTCCAGGACTAGCGGGGGGGCCCACCTCCTACAATGAGCAGTTCTTC. Encoded protein: CASSPGLAGGPTSYNEQFF.

This chain uses TRBV9 with TRBJ2-3, with D perhaps assigned TRBD1 or TRBD2 (6 bases each). The CDR3 spans 17 residues. The germline V gene encodes CDR1 SGDLS and CDR2 YYNGEE. Trimming removed 1 base at V and 5 bases at J, with 20 bases between. CDR3 bases: TGTGCCAGCAGCGTACTACGGGGGCCGAGTCCTCTAGATACGCAGTATTTT. Translated: CASSVLRGPSPLDTQYF.

A note on this clonotype: This may come from a read error, since a much larger clone is one base off. The J gene is TRBJ2-5, the V gene TRBV3-1; 8 bases agree with TRBD1. Germline V gene lookup returns CDR1 LGHDT and CDR2 YNNKEL (reference sequence). This CDR3 contains 15 residues. Trimming at V came to 3 bases and at J to 5 bases, leaving 8 bases not matched to a gene. CDR3 sequence: CASSHSDRARETQYF. DNA for the CDR3: TGTGCCAGCAGCCACTCGGACAGGGCGAGGGAGACCCAGTACTTC.

In its sample, this clonotype was seen many times. V gene TRBV28 combines with J gene TRBJ1-4; D ambiguous. The V gene lost 3 bases and the J gene lost 11 bases, with 10 bases spanning the gap. There are 12 residues in the CDR3. The V gene's germline CDR1 is MDHEN and CDR2 SYDVKM. The CDR3 DNA follows: TGTGCCAGCAGTTTCGGGCCGTCTAAACTGTTTTTT. This translates into CASSFGPSKLFF. The full variable domain, rest sourced from reference TRBV28 and TRBJ1-4, is DVKVTQSSRYLVKRTGEKVFLECVQDMDHENMFWYRQDPGLGLRLIYFSYDVKMKEKGDIPEGYSVSREKKERFSLILESASTNQTSMYLCASSFGPSKLFFGSGTQLSVL.

The rearrangement joins TRBV2 to TRBJ2-5, with unresolved D. Trimming removed 2 bases at V and 3 bases at J, with 7 bases between. The CDR3 length is 13 residues. CDR1 SNHLY and CDR2 FYNNEI come from the germline V gene. CDR3 nucleotide sequence: TGTGCCAGCAGTGAAATGGGTGAAGAGACCCAGTACTTC. This translates into CASSEMGEETQYF.

This clonotype appeared a few times. The chain carries TRBV12-3 or TRBV12-4 and TRBJ1-6, with 9 bases matching TRBD1. The CDR3 totals 15 residues. Trimming cost V 6 bases and J 5 bases; bases outside gene matches: 5. The CDR3 sequence is CASSSRTGDNSPLHF. The CDR3 bases are TGTGCCAGCAGCTCGAGGACAGGGGATAATTCACCCCTCCACTTT.

This clonotype was detected only a few times. The V and J genes are TRBV5-1 and TRBJ2-3, with TRBD2 matching over 8 bases. From germline, CDR1 is SGHRS and CDR2 YFSETQ. The CDR3 runs 15 residues. With 2 bases clipped from V and 4 bases from J, the junction kept 6 bases outside the gene matches. Here the CDR3 reads CASSFTSGPSDTQYF. The DNA for the CDR3 is TGCGCCAGCAGCTTCACTAGCGGACCTTCAGATACGCAGTATTTT.

This clonotype has only a few counts. The genes are TRBV7-8 and TRBJ2-3, with 14 bases aligning to TRBD2. Trimming took 2 bases from V and 5 from J; bases not matched to a gene: 18. CDR1 and CDR2 from the germline V gene are SGHVS and FQNEAQ. The CDR3 spans 21 residues. CDR3 DNA sequence: TGTGCCAGCAGCTTAACTATCGGTGCTGGATTAGGGACTAGCGGGGGAGATACGCAGTATTTT. It encodes CASSLTIGAGLGTSGGDTQYF.

The chain combines TRBV2 with TRBJ1-5; D gene unclear. Per germline, CDR1 SNHLY and CDR2 FYNNEI. The CDR3 length is 13 residues. Trimming left V 8 bases short and J 2 bases short, with 10 bases between. CDR3 loop: CASGVVGNQPQHF. In DNA, the CDR3 is TGTGCCAGCGGTGTTGTAGGCAATCAGCCCCAGCATTTT.

Regarding this clonotype: A much larger clone lies one base from this, so it may be a read error. The gene calls are TRBV28 and TRBJ2-5, with D possibly TRBD2 on 5 matching bases. Germline V gene data show CDR1 as MDHEN and CDR2 as SYDVKM. This CDR3 has 15 amino acids. The V and J ends lost 4 bases and 4 bases respectively, with 16 bases between them. In DNA form, the CDR3 reads TGTGCCAGCAGTTCCCCCCGGGGTAGAGTAGAGACCCAGTACTTC. Translation: CASSSPRGRVETQYF.

This clonotype has a handful of counts. The rearrangement uses TRBV9 and TRBJ1-1; 11 bases are a match to TRBD1. V was clipped by 4 bases and J by 6 bases; unmatched bases: 5. From germline, CDR1 is SGDLS and CDR2 YYNGEE. This CDR3 is built from 14 residues. CDR3 bases: TGTGCCAGCAGCCCGGACAGGGGGCGATCTGAAGCTTTCTTT. Translated: CASSPDRGRSEAFF.

Remarks on this clonotype: This could be a read error, since a much larger clone is one nucleotide away. The CDR3 does not close with the conserved phenylalanine or tryptophan, likely indicating a read error. The chain has TRBV2 and TRBJ2-2; D remains unclear. Trimming left V 2 bases short and J 0 bases short, with 7 bases between. The CDR3 is made up of 15 amino acids. Germline V gene lookup returns CDR1 SNHLY and CDR2 FYNNEI. The CDR3 DNA reads as TGTGCCAGCAGTGAAATTCTTACGAACACCGGGGAGCTGTTTCTT. Its translation is CASSEILTNTGELFL.

Many counts were recorded for this clonotype. V is TRBV27 and J is TRBJ1-1; 8 positions agree with TRBD1. The germline CDR1 and CDR2 sequences are MNHEY and SMNVEV (reference sequence). V shed 2 bases, J shed 5 bases, and the junction held 7 bases outside the gene matches. This CDR3 is 15 amino acids long. The CDR3: CASSLGGTGHTEAFF. DNA for the CDR3: TGTGCCAGCAGTTTAGGCGGGACAGGCCATACTGAAGCTTTCTTT.

The DNA of the CDR3 is TGTGCCACCAGTGATTTGTTCCTTTATCTCGGGCAGCTGGGCGGGAATGAGCAGTTCTTC. It encodes CATSDLFLYLGQLGGNEQFF. The genes are TRBV24-1 and TRBJ2-1; tentative D call: TRBD2 (5 bases). CDR3 length equals 20 residues. Trimming cost V 0 bases and J 7 bases, with 27 bases left between them. Germline CDR1 reads KGHDR; CDR2 reads SFDVKD.

The chain uses TRBV28 and TRBJ2-7, with a possible D match to TRBD1 (6 bases). The V gene's germline CDR1 is MDHEN and CDR2 SYDVKM. This CDR3 has 13 amino acids. The germline V and J ends were trimmed by 6 bases and 6 bases, with 15 bases remaining between them. CDR3 in DNA: TGTGCCAGCAGCGTGAACAGGGCACGCGAGCAGTACTTC. Residues: CASSVNRAREQYF.

This clonotype showed up many times. V is TRBV28 and J is TRBJ1-1; 9 nucleotides agree with TRBD1. Per the germline V gene, CDR1 is MDHEN and CDR2 is SYDVKM. This CDR3 is built from 15 residues. J lost 6 bases, V lost 6 bases, and 11 bases had no gene match. The CDR3 is CASRSSGTGNAEAFF. The CDR3 coding sequence is TGTGCCAGCAGAAGTTCCGGGACAGGGAATGCTGAAGCTTTCTTT.

This clonotype was seen at least ten times. V is TRBV7-8 and J is TRBJ2-1, with D uncertain. V was pared by 6 bases and J by 4 bases, with 13 bases between. Germline CDR1 reads SGHVS; CDR2 reads FQNEAQ. CDR3 size: 14 residues. CDR3 coding DNA: TGTGCCAGCAGTAAACCATCGTTTTACAATGAGCAGTTCTTC. It specifies CASSKPSFYNEQFF. The full variable domain, its missing parts supplied by reference TRBV7-8 and TRBJ2-1, is GAGVSQSPRYKVAKRGQDVALRCDPISGHVSLFWYQQALGQGPEFLTYFQNEAQLDKSGLPSDRFFAERPEGSVSTLKIQRTQQEDSAVYLCASSKPSFYNEQFFGPGTRLTVL.

This clonotype was seen ten or more times. The chain is built from TRBV27 and TRBJ2-6, with TRBD1 as a possible D gene (6 bases). The CDR3 length is 15 residues. The V gene lost 5 bases and the J gene lost 4 bases, with 12 bases spanning the gap. The germline gives CDR1 MNHEY, CDR2 SMNVEV (reference sequence). Here the CDR3 DNA reads TGTGCCAGCAGTACAGGGACCGCGGGGGCCAACGTCCTGACTTTC. The encoded protein is CASSTGTAGANVLTF.

Remarks on this clonotype: A junction end diverges from the germline sequence, so it may reflect a read error. The chain combines TRBV6-1 with TRBJ2-7; D ambiguous. The germline V gene has CDR1 MNHNS and CDR2 SASEGT. This CDR3 region has 15 residues. The CDR3 here is CASKASFTASYERYF. CDR3 coding DNA: TGTGCCAGCAAGGCTTCATTCACAGCGTCCTACGAGCGGTACTTC.

In this sample, this clonotype turned up many times. The chain carries TRBV7-8 and TRBJ1-1, with D maybe TRBD1 (5 bases). The V end lost 5 bases, the J end lost 3 bases, and 28 bases lay between the germline ends. CDR1 is SGHVS, CDR2 FQNEAQ, per germline. The length of the CDR3 is 19 residues. DNA for the CDR3: TGTGCCAGCAGCGGTCGATCCACAGGCGCGGCAGGGCGAGACACTGAAGCTTTCTTT. Its translation: CASSGRSTGAAGRDTEAFF. The variable domain in full, with the rest retrieved from reference TRBV7-8 and TRBJ1-1, is GAGVSQSPRYKVAKRGQDVALRCDPISGHVSLFWYQQALGQGPEFLTYFQNEAQLDKSGLPSDRFFAERPEGSVSTLKIQRTQQEDSAVYLCASSGRSTGAAGRDTEAFFGQGTRLTVV.

This clonotype was detected a few times. The CDR3 sequence is CASSVTSTGGPSYEQYF. The CDR3 DNA reads as TGTGCCAGTAGTGTCACTTCGACAGGGGGCCCCTCCTACGAGCAGTACTTC. The rearrangement uses TRBV19 and TRBJ2-7, with TRBD1 identical over 10 bases. V lost 5 bases and J lost 0; bases outside the gene matches: 10. The germline CDR1 and CDR2 sequences are LNHDA and SQIVND (reference sequence). The CDR3 is 17 amino acids.

This clonotype was observed at least ten times. The V gene is TRBV6-1, the J gene TRBJ1-5; D may be TRBD1 (6 bases). V was trimmed by 5 bases and J by 0 bases, leaving 17 bases between them. The CDR3 loop spans 17 amino acids. In germline, CDR1 is MNHNS, CDR2 SASEGT. CDR3 region: CASSYFTWTDSNQPQHF. The CDR3 nucleotides are TGTGCCAGCAGTTATTTTACCTGGACAGATAGCAATCAGCCCCAGCATTTT.

This clonotype occurred many times. This chain joins TRBV20-1 and TRBJ1-6; D not resolved. V was cut by 0 bases and J by 0 bases, with 15 bases left in between. The CDR3 is 18 residues long. Germline values: CDR1 DFQATT, CDR2 SNEGSKA (reference sequence). The CDR3 DNA reads as TGCAGTGCTAGAGATCACGGTGACCCGAGCTCCTATAATTCACCCCTCCACTTT. This encodes CSARDHGDPSSYNSPLHF.

This clonotype was counted ten times or more. The V gene is TRBV12-3 or TRBV12-4, the J gene TRBJ1-5, with D hard to call. V lost 6 bases to trimming and J lost 7 bases, with 13 bases between them. The CDR3 runs to 13 residues. CDR3 region: CASSLGMGQPQHF. The CDR3 DNA is TGTGCCAGCAGCTTGGGGATGGGACAGCCCCAGCATTTT.